The present entry profiles one T cell receptor beta chain with its context. The clone's antigen remains unknown. Base qualities are not provided; no much larger clone lies one nucleotide away. The immunoSEQ Assay, a bias-controlled multiplex PCR, was used to amplify TCRbeta CDR3 regions from genomic DNA. The authors processed their data as follows. Nucleated cell counts per sample were estimated from amplification of reference gene primers within the assay. Sequence reads were collapsed and filtered to measure the absolute abundance of every unique TCRbeta CDR3 rearrangement. For each sample, productive Simpson clonality was calculated by taking the square root of Simpson's diversity index across productive rearrangements. TCRdb stores this immuneACCESS table with in-frame sequences only. Part of the clones is absent; in the studies checked, under half of the shortfall reflects unresolved V genes, and no reason is known for the rest. The V and J calls and the clone size are those of that table, but D and trimming were determined from the DNA. This sample is represented by some 120,000 clones; 85% of them were singletons. Just over 6.5% of the sample comes from the top ten.

The entry originates in a study of blood T cell repertoires in COVID-19 (dated by TCRdb to about 2020). In the study overall: Samples covering the acute and convalescent phases of COVID-19 were provided by collaborators in the United States, Italy and Spain. The material from the prospective study consisted of cDNA or gDNA derived from T cells, B-cell-depleted T cells, or PBMCs. The dataset comprised deeply sampled blood TCRbeta repertoires from subjects exposed to, actively infected with, or recovered from COVID-19. The repertoires were released in a freely available public database meant as a resource for research on the immune response to SARS-CoV-2. Samples were obtained from the ongoing ImmuneRACE study (first 160 participants) and from some 1,300 subjects provided by 6 global collaborators. Sample metadata almost always included a de-identified subject ID, COVID-19 status, age in years and sex. Where available, HLA class I and class II types were taken from metadata supplied by the sample provider and were not determined by assay-based typing.

The collaborating institutions used their own protocols to collect whole blood in K2EDTA tubes. Collaborator samples were shipped for TCRbeta analysis as frozen whole blood, isolated PBMCs, or DNA extracted from either sample type. General study outcomes and caveats: How much clinical and demographic metadata was included differed by source and by participant, and the metadata was provided uncurated.

V is shortened by 11 bases, J by 1 base, and the region joining them spans 14 bases. From the cysteine through the phenylalanine, the CDR3 covers 13 amino acids. The sequence is cut down to CDR3 DNA, 39 bases in frame from base 1. CDR1 and CDR2, per the germline V gene, are MNHEY and SVGAGI. The chain is made from TRBV6-5 and TRBJ1-1, and TRBD1 may be the D gene, going by 6 matching bases. The TCR originated in a man older than 75 with active or convalescent COVID-19. Input material: peripheral blood. The CDR3 reads as follows: CAPPRGQNTEAFF. The DNA reads as follows: TGTGCCCCCCCCCGGGGACAGAACACTGAAGCTTTCTTT.